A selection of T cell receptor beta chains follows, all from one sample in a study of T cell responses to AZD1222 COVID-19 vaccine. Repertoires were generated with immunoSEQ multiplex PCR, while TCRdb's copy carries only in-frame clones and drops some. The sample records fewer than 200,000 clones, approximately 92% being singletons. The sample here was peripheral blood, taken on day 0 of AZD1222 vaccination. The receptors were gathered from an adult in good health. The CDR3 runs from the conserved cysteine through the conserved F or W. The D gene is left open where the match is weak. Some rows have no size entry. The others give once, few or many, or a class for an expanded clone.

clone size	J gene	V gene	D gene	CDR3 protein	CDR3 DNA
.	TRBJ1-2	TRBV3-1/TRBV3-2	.	CASSQERGTANYGYTF	TGTGCCAGCAGCCAAGAAAGAGGAACAGCCAACTATGGCTACACCTTC
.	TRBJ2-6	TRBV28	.	CASGIPQGTGANVLTF	TGTGCCAGCGGAATCCCCCAAGGGACCGGGGCCAACGTCCTGACTTTC
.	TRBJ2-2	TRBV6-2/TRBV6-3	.	CASSYEGEGWTGELFF	TGTGCCAGCAGTTACGAGGGTGAGGGATGGACCGGGGAGCTGTTTTTT
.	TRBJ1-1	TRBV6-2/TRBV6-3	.	CASSYLANTEAFF	TGTGCCAGCAGTTACCTGGCCAACACTGAAGCTTTCTTT
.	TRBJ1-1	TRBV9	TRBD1	CASSASRDRVVNTEAFF	TGTGCCAGCAGCGCCTCCCGGGACAGGGTAGTGAACACTGAAGCTTTCTTT
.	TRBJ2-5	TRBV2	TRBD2	CASIGLAGGETQYF	TGTGCCAGCATCGGCCTAGCGGGAGGAGAGACCCAGTACTTC
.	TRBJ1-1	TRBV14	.	CASSQGGRITEAFF	TGTGCCAGCAGCCAAGGAGGACGGATCACTGAAGCTTTCTTT
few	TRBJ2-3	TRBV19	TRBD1	CASSIKHPPGQGVILGTDTQYF	TGTGCCAGTAGTATAAAGCACCCTCCGGGACAGGGGGTTATCCTTGGGACAGATACGCAGTATTTT
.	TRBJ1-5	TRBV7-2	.	CASSSQGDSRSQHF	TGTGCCAGCAGCTCCCAGGGTGATAGTAGGTCCCAGCATTTT
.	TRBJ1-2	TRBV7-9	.	CASSSDSWSGYTF	TGTGCCAGCAGTTCAGACTCTTGGTCTGGCTACACCTTC
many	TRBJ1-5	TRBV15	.	CATSRGQVGQPQHF	TGTGCCACCAGCAGAGGACAGGTTGGCCAGCCCCAGCATTTT
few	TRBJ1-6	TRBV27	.	CASSPDPFYNSPLHF	TGTGCCAGCAGTCCTGACCCATTCTATAATTCACCCCTCCACTTT
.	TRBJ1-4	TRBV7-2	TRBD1	CASSPPGTGKGKLFF	TGTGCCAGCAGCCCCCCCGGGACAGGGAAGGGGAAACTGTTTTTT
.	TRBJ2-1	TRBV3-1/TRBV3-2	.	CASSHGKAHNEQFF	TGTGCCAGCAGCCACGGAAAGGCCCACAATGAGCAGTTCTTC
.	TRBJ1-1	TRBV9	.	CASSVGGTRTEAFF	TGTGCCAGCAGCGTAGGAGGGACTCGAACTGAAGCTTTCTTT
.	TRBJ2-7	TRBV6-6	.	CASRAEEVYEQYF	TGTGCCAGCCGCGCAGAGGAGGTCTACGAGCAGTACTTC
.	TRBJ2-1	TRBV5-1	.	CASNIQVGGAYNEQFF	TGCGCCAGCAATATCCAGGTCGGAGGGGCATACAATGAGCAGTTCTTC
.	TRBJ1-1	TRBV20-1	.	CSVKPGTEAFF	TGCAGCGTTAAGCCCGGGACTGAAGCTTTCTTT
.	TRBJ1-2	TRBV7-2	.	CASSLGEDLYGYTF	TGTGCCAGCAGCTTAGGGGAGGACCTCTATGGCTACACCTTC
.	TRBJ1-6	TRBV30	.	CAWSMGPQGSPLHF	TGTGCCTGGAGTATGGGGCCCCAAGGTTCACCCCTCCACTTT
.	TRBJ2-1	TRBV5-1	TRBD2	CASSLDPTGTSGYNEQFF	TGCGCCAGCAGCTTGGACCCAACCGGGACTAGCGGCTACAATGAGCAGTTCTTC
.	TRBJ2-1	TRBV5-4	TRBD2	CASRRSGGAYNEQFF	TGTGCCAGCAGACGGAGCGGGGGGGCCTACAATGAGCAGTTCTTC
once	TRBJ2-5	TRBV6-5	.	CASSYDSRQPTQYF	TGTGCCAGCAGTTACGACAGCCGCCAACCGACCCAGTACTTC
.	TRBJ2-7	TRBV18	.	CASSPGASRPYEQYF	TGTGCCAGCTCACCAGGGGCTAGTAGACCCTACGAGCAGTACTTC
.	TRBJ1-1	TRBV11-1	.	CASSLGVGLNTEAFF	TGTGCCAGCAGCTTAGGAGTAGGACTGAACACTGAAGCTTTCTTT
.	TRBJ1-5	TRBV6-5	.	CASSTGAWPQHF	TGTGCCAGCAGTACCGGGGCCTGGCCCCAGCATTTT
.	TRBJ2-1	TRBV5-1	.	CASSSEQDSYNEQFF	TGCGCCAGCAGCTCTGAGCAAGATTCCTACAATGAGCAGTTCTTC
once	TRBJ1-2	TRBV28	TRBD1	CASSFFGQGDYTF	TGTGCCAGCAGTTTTTTCGGACAGGGGGACTACACCTTC
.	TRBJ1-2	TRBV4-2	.	CASSQDSGTRGYTF	TGTGCCAGCAGCCAGGACTCCGGGACACGAGGCTACACCTTC
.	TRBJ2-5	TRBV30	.	CAWSVLGETQYF	TGTGCCTGGAGTGTACTAGGGGAGACCCAGTACTTC
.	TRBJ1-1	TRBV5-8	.	CASSLEVNTEAFF	TGTGCCAGCAGCTTGGAGGTGAACACTGAAGCTTTCTTT
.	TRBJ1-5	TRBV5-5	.	CASSLIDSNNQPQHF	TGTGCCAGCAGCCTCATAGACAGTAACAATCAGCCCCAGCATTTT
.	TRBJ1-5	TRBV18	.	CASSPGSGISNQPQHF	TGTGCCAGCTCACCAGGTTCAGGCATTAGCAATCAGCCCCAGCATTTT
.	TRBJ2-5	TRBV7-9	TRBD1	CASSFLGRDSQETQYF	TGTGCCAGCAGCTTTCTTGGCCGGGACAGCCAAGAGACCCAGTACTTC
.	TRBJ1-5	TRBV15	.	CATSRVENQPQHF	TGTGCCACCAGCAGAGTTGAGAATCAGCCCCAGCATTTT
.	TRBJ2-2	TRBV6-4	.	CASSVARGTGELFF	TGTGCCAGCAGTGTCGCCAGGGGCACCGGGGAGCTGTTTTTT
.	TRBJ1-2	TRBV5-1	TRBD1	CASSLADGRGHGYTF	TGCGCCAGCAGCTTGGCCGACGGCAGGGGGCATGGCTACACCTTC
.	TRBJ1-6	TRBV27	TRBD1	CASSLGQGNSPLHF	TGTGCCAGCAGTTTAGGACAGGGGAATTCACCCCTCCACTTT
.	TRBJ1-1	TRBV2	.	CASSVTGLEAFF	TGTGCCAGCAGCGTTACAGGGCTGGAAGCTTTCTTT